This entry concerns a single TCR beta chain. Recovery meant two consecutive negative NP/OP PCR tests, professional clearance, or resolved symptoms. These data belong to a study of blood T cell repertoires in COVID-19. The trim removed 0 bases at V and 8 bases at J, leaving 7 bases unmatched. CDR1 is SGHRS and CDR2 is YFSETQ in the germline V gene. The CDR3 sequence is 16 residues long. Here immunoSEQ multiplex PCR was the method, and the copy in TCRdb shows in-frame clones only, minus some. The sample lists 130,000 to 150,000 clones; roughly 80% were seen once. The V and J genes are TRBV5-1 and TRBJ1-4; 10 nucleotides match TRBD1. This receptor was obtained from a man between 50 and 59 years old who had recovered from COVID-19. Sequenced: PBMCs or T cells enriched from blood (not recorded which). For the CDR3, the DNA is TGCGCCAGCAGCTTGGTGCGACAGGGGGCAGGGGAAAAACTGTTTTTT. Its translation is CASSLVRQGAGEKLFF.